This T cell receptor (beta chain) was obtained from a study of T-cell reconstitution after alpha-beta-depleted transplantation in children. A TCRbeta library incorporating unique molecular identifiers was prepared. MiXCR was run by TCRdb on the PCR reads, yielding one entry per CDR3 protein. The sample lists a few hundred thousand distinct CDR3 sequences; approximately 20% were seen once. This clonotype has only a few counts. Trimming took 5 bases from V and 5 from J, leaving 24 bases between them. The CDR3 loop spans 17 amino acids. Germline CDR1 and CDR2: MGHDK and SYGVNS. The sample was PBMCs from the stem cell graft donor, taken from the stem cell graft. The rearrangement uses TRBV25-1 and TRBJ1-1, with D perhaps TRBD1 (5 bases). This TCR was sampled from a human donor who donated a stem cell graft to a child with acute lymphoblastic leukemia. The CDR3 DNA sequence: TGTGCCAGCAGTCCTCCCCCCGAGACAGCGTTTGGGACTGAAGCTTTCTTT. This sequence encodes CASSPPPETAFGTEAFF.